Here is one TCR beta chain with its context. Per the original methods: Reference gene primer amplification yielded estimated nucleated cell counts. The protocol was immunoSEQ multiplex PCR, while the TCRdb copy is restricted to in-frame clones and leaves out a portion. V, J and clone size derive from that table, while D and trimming were established from the DNA sequence. In the table there are around 160,000 clones, about 77% of which are singletons. This CDR3 has 13 amino acids. In germline, CDR1 is LGHDT, CDR2 YNNKEL (reference sequence). Trimming shortened V by 4 bases and J by 1 base, and 4 bases separated the two germline ends. This entry comes from a study of blood T cell repertoires in COVID-19. Study background: PBMCs, B-cell-depleted T cells, or T cells were the source of the cDNA or gDNA that made up the material.

The specimen was peripheral blood. The TCR was taken from a woman older than 75 with acute or convalescent COVID-19. The chain couples TRBV3-1 (or the pseudogene TRBV3-2) to TRBJ2-2; D is uncertain. CDR3 loop: CASSLQNTGELFF. The CDR3 DNA follows: TGTGCCAGCAGCCTACAGAACACCGGGGAGCTGTTTTTT.